This entry describes one T cell receptor beta chain. The antigen is not known. The sample is drawn from a study of shared clonotypes between healthy human individuals. Study-wide results and caveats: Specimens sampled were limited to blood, with tissue repertoires likely differing.

CDR3 length equals 18 residues. Losses at the gene ends were 2 bases for V and 5 bases for J; bases not matched to a gene: 11. Germline V gene data show CDR1 as MDHEN and CDR2 as SYDVKM. Deep level was the assay's run setting. Genomic DNA per cell subset filled all wells of several immunoSEQ plates. Tens of thousands of T cell genomes, or about 290 ng DNA, went into unsorted PBMC replicate PCRs. The protocol was immunoSEQ multiplex PCR, while the TCRdb copy is restricted to in-frame clones and leaves out a portion. The sample carries 400,000 to 600,000 clones, around 79% recorded once. The chain employs TRBV28 and TRBJ2-1, with 11 nucleotides matching TRBD2. The origin of this receptor is a middle-aged woman in good health. Some clones in this sample may be carry-over from other donors' samples. The sequenced material came from PBMCs. The CDR3 DNA sequence: TGTGCCAGCAGTTTAGGGCTAGCGGGAGGTTACAAAAACAATGAGCAGTTCTTC. Translating it yields CASSLGLAGGYKNNEQFF.